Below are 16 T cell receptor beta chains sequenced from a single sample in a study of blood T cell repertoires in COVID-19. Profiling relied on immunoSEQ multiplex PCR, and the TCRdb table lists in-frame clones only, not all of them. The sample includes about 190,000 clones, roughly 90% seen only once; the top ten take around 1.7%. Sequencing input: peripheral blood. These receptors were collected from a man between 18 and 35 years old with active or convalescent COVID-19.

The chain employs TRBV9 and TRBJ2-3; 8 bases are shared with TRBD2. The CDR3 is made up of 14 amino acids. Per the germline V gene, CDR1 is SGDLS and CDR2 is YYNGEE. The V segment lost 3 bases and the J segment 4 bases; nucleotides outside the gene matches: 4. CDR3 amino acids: CASSERGLADTQYF. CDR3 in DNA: TGTGCCAGCAGCGAGCGGGGGCTCGCAGATACGCAGTATTTT.

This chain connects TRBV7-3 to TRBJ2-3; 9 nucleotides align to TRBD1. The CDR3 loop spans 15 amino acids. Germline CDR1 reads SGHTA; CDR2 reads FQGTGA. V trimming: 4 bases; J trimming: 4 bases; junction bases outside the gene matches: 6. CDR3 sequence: CASSSQGALADTQYF. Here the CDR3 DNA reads TGTGCCAGCAGCTCACAGGGGGCTCTGGCAGATACGCAGTATTTT.

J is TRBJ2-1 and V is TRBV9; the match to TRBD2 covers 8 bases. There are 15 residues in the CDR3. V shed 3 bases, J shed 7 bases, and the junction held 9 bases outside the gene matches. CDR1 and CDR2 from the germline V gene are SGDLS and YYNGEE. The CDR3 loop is CASSASGTSWNEQFF. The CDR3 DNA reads TGTGCCAGCAGCGCATCCGGGACTAGTTGGAATGAGCAGTTCTTC.

CDR3 in amino acids: CAWSAGTSGGPDTQYF. CDR3 nucleotides: TGTGCCTGGAGTGCGGGGACTAGCGGGGGGCCAGATACGCAGTATTTT. This chain connects TRBV30 to TRBJ2-3, with 15 positions matching TRBD2. This CDR3 has 16 amino acids. V was clipped by 1 base and J by 4 bases; unmatched bases: 3. Germline values: CDR1 GTSNPN, CDR2 SVGIG (reference sequence).

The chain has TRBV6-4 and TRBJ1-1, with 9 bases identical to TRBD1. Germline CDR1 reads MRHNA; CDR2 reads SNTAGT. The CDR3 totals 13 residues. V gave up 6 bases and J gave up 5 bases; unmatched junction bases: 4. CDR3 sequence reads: CASRGQGRTEAFF. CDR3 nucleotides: TGTGCCAGCAGGGGACAGGGAAGAACTGAAGCTTTCTTT.

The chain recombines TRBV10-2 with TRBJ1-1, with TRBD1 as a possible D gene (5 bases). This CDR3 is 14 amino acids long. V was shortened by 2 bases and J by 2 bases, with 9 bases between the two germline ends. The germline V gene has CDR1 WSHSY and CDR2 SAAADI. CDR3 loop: CASSETTGNTEAFF. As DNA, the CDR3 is TGCGCCAGCAGTGAGACTACAGGTAACACTGAAGCTTTCTTT.

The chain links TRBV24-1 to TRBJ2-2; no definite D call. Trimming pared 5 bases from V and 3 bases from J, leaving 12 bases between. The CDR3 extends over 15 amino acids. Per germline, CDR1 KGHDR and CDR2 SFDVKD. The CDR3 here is CATSGTDNDTGELFF. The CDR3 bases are TGTGCCACCAGTGGCACAGATAACGACACCGGGGAGCTGTTTTTT.

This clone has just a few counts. The CDR3 region is CASSEDRTGYSDTQYF. The CDR3 DNA follows: TGTGCCAGCAGTGAAGATCGGACAGGGTACTCAGATACGCAGTATTTT. This rearrangement joins TRBV6-1 to TRBJ2-3; 8 positions agree with TRBD1. CDR1 and CDR2 from the germline V gene are MNHNS and SASEGT. The CDR3 is made up of 16 amino acids. V lost 1 base and J lost 4; bases outside the gene matches: 7.

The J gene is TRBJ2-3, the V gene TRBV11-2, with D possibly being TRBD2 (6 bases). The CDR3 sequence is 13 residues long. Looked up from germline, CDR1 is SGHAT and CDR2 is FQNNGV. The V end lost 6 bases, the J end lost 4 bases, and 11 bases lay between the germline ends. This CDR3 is CASRLSGSDTQYF. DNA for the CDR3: TGTGCCAGCAGACTTAGCGGATCAGATACGCAGTATTTT.

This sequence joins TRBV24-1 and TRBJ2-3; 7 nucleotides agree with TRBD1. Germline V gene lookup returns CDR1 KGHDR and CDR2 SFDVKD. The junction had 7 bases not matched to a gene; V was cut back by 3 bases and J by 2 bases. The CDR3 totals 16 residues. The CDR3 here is CATSDTDREDTDTQYF. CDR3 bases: TGTGCCACCAGTGATACAGACAGGGAAGACACAGATACGCAGTATTTT.

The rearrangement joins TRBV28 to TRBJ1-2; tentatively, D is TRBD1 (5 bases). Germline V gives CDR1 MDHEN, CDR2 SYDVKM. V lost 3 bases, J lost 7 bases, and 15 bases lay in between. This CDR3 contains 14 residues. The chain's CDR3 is CASSFSDGGPGYTF. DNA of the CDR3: TGTGCCAGCAGTTTTAGTGACGGGGGTCCTGGCTACACCTTC.

The CDR3 sequence: CASSQDRLGQGTDTQYF. CDR3 bases: TGCGCCAGCAGCCAAGATAGGTTGGGACAGGGCACAGATACGCAGTATTTT. The chain couples TRBV4-3 to TRBJ2-3; TRBD1 agrees at 8 bases. Trimming took 0 bases from V and 1 from J; bases not matched to a gene: 6. The CDR3 runs to 17 residues. Germline loops: CDR1 LGHNA, CDR2 YSLEER.

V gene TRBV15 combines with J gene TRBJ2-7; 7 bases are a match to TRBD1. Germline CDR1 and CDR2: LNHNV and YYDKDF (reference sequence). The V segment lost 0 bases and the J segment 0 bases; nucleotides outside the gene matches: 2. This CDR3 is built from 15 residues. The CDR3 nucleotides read TGTGCCACCAGCAGAGAGAGGGGGCCCTCCTACGAGCAGTACTTC. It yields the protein CATSRERGPSYEQYF.

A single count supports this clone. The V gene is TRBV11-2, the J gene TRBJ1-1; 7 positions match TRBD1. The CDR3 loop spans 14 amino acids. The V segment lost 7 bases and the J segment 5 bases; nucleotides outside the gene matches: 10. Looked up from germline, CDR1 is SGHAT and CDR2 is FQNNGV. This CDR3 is CASIPGDSGTEAFF. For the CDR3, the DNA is TGTGCCAGCATCCCTGGGGACAGTGGTACTGAAGCTTTCTTT.

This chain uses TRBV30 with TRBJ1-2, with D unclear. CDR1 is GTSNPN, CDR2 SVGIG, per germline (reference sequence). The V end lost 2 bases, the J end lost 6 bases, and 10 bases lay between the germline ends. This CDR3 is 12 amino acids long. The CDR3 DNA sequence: TGTGCCTGGAGTTTTGGCGGTGATGGCTACACCTTC. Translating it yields CAWSFGGDGYTF.

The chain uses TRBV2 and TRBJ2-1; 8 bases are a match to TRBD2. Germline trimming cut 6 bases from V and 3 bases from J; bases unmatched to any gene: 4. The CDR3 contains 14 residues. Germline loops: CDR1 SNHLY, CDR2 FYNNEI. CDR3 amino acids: CASRGREVYNEQFF. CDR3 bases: TGTGCCAGCAGGGGGCGGGAGGTCTACAATGAGCAGTTCTTC.